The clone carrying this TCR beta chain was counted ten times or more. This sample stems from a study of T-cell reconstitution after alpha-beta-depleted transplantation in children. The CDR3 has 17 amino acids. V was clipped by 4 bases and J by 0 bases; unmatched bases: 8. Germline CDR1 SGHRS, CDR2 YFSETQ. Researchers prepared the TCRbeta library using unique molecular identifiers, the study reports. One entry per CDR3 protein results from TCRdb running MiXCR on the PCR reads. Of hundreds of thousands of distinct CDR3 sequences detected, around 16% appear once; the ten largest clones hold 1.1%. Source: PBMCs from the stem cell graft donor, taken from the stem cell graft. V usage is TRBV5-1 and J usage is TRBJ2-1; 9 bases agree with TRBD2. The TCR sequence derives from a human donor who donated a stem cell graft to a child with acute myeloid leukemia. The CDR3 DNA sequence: TGCGCCAGCAGCCTACATAGCGGGGGAGGCTCCTACAATGAGCAGTTCTTC. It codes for CASSLHSGGGSYNEQFF. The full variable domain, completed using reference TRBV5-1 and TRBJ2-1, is KAGVTQTPRYLIKTRGQQVTLSCSPISGHRSVSWYQQTPGQGLQFLFEYFSETQRNKGNFPGRFSGRQFSNSRSEMNVSTLELGDSALYLCASSLHSGGGSYNEQFFGPGTRLTVL.